The 10 T cell receptor beta chains presented below share a single source sample, sequenced in a study of CD8 T cells in Susac syndrome. When the RNA was reverse transcribed, random hexamers were used with an input of about 0.45 to 1 ug. TCRdb reprocessed the immunoSEQ multiplex PCR reads with MiXCR, giving one entry per CDR3 protein. The sample yields some 150,000 distinct CDR3 sequences, around 96% seen once. The sequencing sample was made of CD8+ T cells from PBMCs. These receptors were taken from a human donor with multiple sclerosis.

The rearrangement uses TRBV27 and TRBJ1-2; D may be TRBD1 (6 bases). Trimming pared 6 bases from V and 5 bases from J, leaving 16 bases between. CDR3 length equals 14 residues. Germline V gene data show CDR1 as MNHEY and CDR2 as SMNVEV (reference sequence). CDR3 sequence (DNA): TGTGCCAGCAGCCTGGGGGGGGCGAAGTATGGCTACACCTTC. It codes for CASSLGGAKYGYTF.

This clonotype was observed a few times. The chain links TRBV3-1 to TRBJ2-2; no clear D gene. Trimming cost V 6 bases and J 3 bases, with 8 bases left between them. Looked up from germline, CDR1 is LGHDT and CDR2 is YNNKEL (reference sequence). CDR3 length equals 13 residues. The CDR3 region has the DNA TGTGCCAGCAGTCTGGAGTACACCGGGGAGCTGTTTTTT. Translation gives CASSLEYTGELFF.

The chain carries TRBV2 and TRBJ1-1; D ambiguous. The CDR3 has 10 residues. Germline V CDR1 and CDR2: SNHLY, FYNNEI. V was shortened by 8 bases and J by 11 bases, with 12 bases between the two germline ends. CDR3 bases: TGTGCCAGCCACTTCCTCGGGGCTTTCTTT. Translating it yields CASHFLGAFF.

This chain connects TRBV10-3 to TRBJ2-5; 10 nucleotides line up with TRBD2. V lost 7 bases, J lost 2 bases, and 7 bases stayed unmatched. The CDR3 is 15 residues long. Germline V lookup: CDR1 ENHRY, CDR2 SYGVKD. The CDR3 nucleotides read TGTGCCATCAAAATTGGGACTAGCGAGCAAGAGACCCAGTACTTC. It codes for CAIKIGTSEQETQYF.

This chain uses TRBV2 with TRBJ2-4, with 8 nucleotides matching TRBD1. J was trimmed by 3 bases and V by 4 bases; bases with no gene match: 5. The CDR3 covers 15 residues. Per germline, CDR1 SNHLY and CDR2 FYNNEI. Here the CDR3 reads CASSGETGDKNIQYF. The CDR3 DNA sequence: TGTGCCAGCAGTGGGGAGACAGGGGACAAAAACATTCAGTACTTC.

This rearrangement joins TRBV7-9 to TRBJ1-2, with 11 bases that match TRBD1. The trim removed 5 bases at V and 5 bases at J, leaving 4 bases unmatched. The V gene's germline CDR1 is SEHNR and CDR2 FQNEAQ (reference sequence). The CDR3 has 14 residues. The CDR3 DNA follows: TGTGCCAGCAGCGGACAGGGGGCTGCGTATGGCTACACCTTC. Translated, it gives CASSGQGAAYGYTF.

This clonotype showed up just once. The rearrangement joins TRBV30 to TRBJ2-7, with 7 bases lining up with TRBD1. This CDR3 has 12 residues. Germline V gene sequence: CDR1 GTSNPN, CDR2 SVGIG (reference sequence). The junction had 6 bases not matched to a gene; V was cut back by 6 bases and J by 4 bases. The CDR3 is CACEKQGYEQYF. The CDR3 coding sequence is TGTGCCTGTGAGAAACAGGGGTACGAGCAGTACTTC.

CDR3 sequence reads: CASSSKPRGTEAFF. Written as DNA, the CDR3 is TGCGCCAGCAGCTCGAAACCCCGGGGCACTGAAGCTTTCTTT. The chain is built from TRBV5-1 and TRBJ1-1; the D is unclear. V dropped 3 bases and J dropped 4 bases, with 13 bases sitting between them. Looked up from germline, CDR1 is SGHRS and CDR2 is YFSETQ. The CDR3 spans 14 residues.

V gene TRBV28 combines with J gene TRBJ2-7, with 13 bases matching TRBD2. The junction had 5 bases not matched to a gene; V was cut back by 5 bases and J by 4 bases. This CDR3 is built from 15 residues. The germline V gene has CDR1 MDHEN and CDR2 SYDVKM. CDR3 sequence: CASSTGLAGVYEQYF. Here the CDR3 DNA reads TGTGCCAGCAGTACAGGACTAGCGGGGGTTTACGAGCAGTACTTC.

This chain links TRBV5-6 with TRBJ2-3; D possibly uses TRBD1 or TRBD2 (5 bases each). Trimming left V 2 bases short and J 2 bases short, with 12 bases between. The germline CDR1 and CDR2 sequences are SGHDT and YYEEEE. The CDR3 is made up of 15 amino acids. The CDR3 spells CASSFPGTSTDTQYF. The DNA of the CDR3 is TGTGCCAGCAGCTTCCCCGGGACCTCCACAGATACGCAGTATTTT.